The sequence of this T cell receptor beta chain was determined in a study of cytomegalovirus exposure and HLA in healthy donors. This PCR relied on a set of 60 Vbeta primers and 13 Jbeta primers. In the study's own analysis: In a later analysis, some 80 million unique TCR beta chains included roughly 11 million shared by two or more donors. Data came from immunoSEQ multiplex PCR; TCRdb stores just in-frame clones and leaves some out. Clone size and the V and J calls come from that table; the DNA yielded D and trimming. The sample lists 50,000 to 55,000 clones, about 71% seen once, with roughly 22% in the top ten. In regard to this clone: What it recognizes is unknown.

CDR3 length: 13 amino acids. CDR1 and CDR2 from the germline V gene are MNHNS and SASEGT. V lost 5 bases, J lost 4 bases, and 4 bases stayed unmatched. Overall study findings and caveats: Analysis performed later showed TCR beta chains linked to HLA being more clonally expanded than equally common others.

Sequences were obtained from PBMCs. This rearrangement joins TRBV6-1 to TRBJ2-5; 7 nucleotides line up with TRBD1. The receptor was derived from a woman between 45 and 65 years old in good health and CMV-seropositive. In DNA, the CDR3 is TGTGCCAGCAGTCTAGGGGGCGGAGAGACCCAGTACTTC. It specifies CASSLGGGETQYF.